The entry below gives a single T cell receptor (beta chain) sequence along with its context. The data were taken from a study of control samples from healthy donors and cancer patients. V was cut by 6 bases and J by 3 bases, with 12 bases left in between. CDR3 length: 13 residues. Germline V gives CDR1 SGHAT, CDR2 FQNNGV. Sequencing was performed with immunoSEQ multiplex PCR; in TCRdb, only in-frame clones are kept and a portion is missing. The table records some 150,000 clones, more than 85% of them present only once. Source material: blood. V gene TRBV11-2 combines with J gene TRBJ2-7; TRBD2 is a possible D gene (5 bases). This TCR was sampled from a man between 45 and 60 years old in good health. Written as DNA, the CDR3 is TGTGCCAGCAGTTTGCAGAGGGACTACGAGCAGTACTTC. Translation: CASSLQRDYEQYF.